What follows are 22 T cell receptor beta chains derived from one specimen sequenced in a study of blood T cell repertoires in COVID-19. Some clones are missing from TCRdb's copy, which holds only in-frame ones; the method was immunoSEQ multiplex PCR. The sample gives about 69,000 clones, around 83% of which show up once; 27% is in the top ten. The sequencing sample was made of peripheral blood. These receptor sequences come from a human donor in a cohort sampled during active COVID-19.

This clone occurred a few times. Here the CDR3 DNA reads TGTGCCAGCGGGCGAGAGAGTTTTTCACCCCTCCACTTT. Its protein product is CASGRESFSPLHF. This chain links TRBV6-5 with TRBJ1-6; unclear D gene. The V end lost 8 bases, the J end lost 9 bases, and 14 bases lay between the germline ends. Per germline, CDR1 MNHEY and CDR2 SVGAGI. The CDR3 has 13 amino acids.

The chain couples TRBV28 to TRBJ2-7, with D possibly being TRBD1 (7 bases). The germline V gene has CDR1 MDHEN and CDR2 SYDVKM. The CDR3 spans 15 residues. Trimming removed 5 bases at V and 3 bases at J, with 17 bases between. The CDR3 protein is CASSGRRGRLYEQYF. As DNA, the CDR3 is TGTGCCAGCAGTGGGAGGAGGGGGCGTCTCTACGAGCAGTACTTC.

The chain is built from TRBV6-4 and TRBJ1-1; TRBD1 aligns across 8 bases. V was clipped by 6 bases and J by 6 bases; unmatched bases: 6. The CDR3 runs 13 residues. Germline values: CDR1 MRHNA, CDR2 SNTAGT. CDR3 in DNA: TGTGCCAGCAGCGACAGGGGTTGGTCTGAAGCTTTCTTT. Residues: CASSDRGWSEAFF.

The chain carries TRBV14 and TRBJ2-2; 7 bases map to TRBD2. V trimming: 1 base; J trimming: 4 bases; junction bases outside the gene matches: 6. Germline assignment: CDR1 SGHDN and CDR2 FVKESK. The CDR3 loop spans 16 amino acids. The CDR3 nucleotides are TGTGCCAGCAGCCAAGCCTCCTGGGGGGGCACCGGGGAGCTGTTTTTT. This encodes CASSQASWGGTGELFF.

DNA for the CDR3: TGCGCCAGCAGTGAGTCGCCCAGGGACGAGCAGTACTTC. It is translated as CASSESPRDEQYF. This sequence joins TRBV10-1 and TRBJ2-7; TRBD1 is a possible D gene (5 bases). From germline, CDR1 is WNHNN and CDR2 SYGVQD (reference sequence). V was cut by 0 bases and J by 5 bases, with 8 bases left in between. The CDR3 runs 13 residues.

In its sample, this clone was seen a few times. The chain carries TRBV6-6 and TRBJ1-5; D may be TRBD1 (5 bases). The CDR3 consists of 14 residues. Per the germline V gene, CDR1 is MNHNY and CDR2 is SVGAGI (reference sequence). V lost 1 base to trimming and J lost 5 bases, with 9 bases between them. Here the CDR3 reads CASSYLGRDQPQHF. DNA of the CDR3: TGTGCCAGCAGTTACTTAGGCAGGGATCAGCCCCAGCATTTT.

This clone was found once. The V call is TRBV5-6, the J call TRBJ2-3; weak D call: TRBD1 (6 bases). The CDR3 has 16 amino acids. V was clipped by 0 bases and J by 3 bases, with 14 bases between them. The V gene's germline CDR1 is SGHDT and CDR2 YYEEEE. For the CDR3, the DNA is TGTGCCAGCAGCTTGGTTGGGGGCCCGAGAACAGATACGCAGTATTTT. This codes for CASSLVGGPRTDTQYF. Full variable domain (rest looked up from reference TRBV5-6 and TRBJ2-3): DAGVTQSPTHLIKTRGQQVTLRCSPKSGHDTVSWYQQALGQGPQFIFQYYEEEERQRGNFPDRFSGHQFPNYSSELNVNALLLGDSALYLCASSLVGGPRTDTQYFGPGTRLTVL.

This clone was observed a few times. CDR3 amino acids: CASTRQGLLGTEAFF. CDR3 sequence (DNA): TGCGCCAGCACAAGACAGGGGCTATTGGGCACTGAAGCTTTCTTT. V and J are TRBV4-1 and TRBJ1-1; 8 bases line up with TRBD1. Trimming took 7 bases from V and 4 from J; bases not matched to a gene: 11. CDR1 and CDR2 (germline): MGHRA, YSYEKL. This CDR3 contains 15 residues.

The chain links TRBV5-1 to TRBJ2-7; 13 positions agree with TRBD2. The CDR3 is made up of 15 amino acids. V gave up 3 bases and J gave up 3 bases; unmatched junction bases: 3. Germline CDR1 SGHRS, CDR2 YFSETQ. For the CDR3, the DNA is TGCGCCAGCAGCTCCGGGACTAGCGGGGTCTACGAGCAGTACTTC. This sequence encodes CASSSGTSGVYEQYF.

This chain connects TRBV2 to TRBJ2-3; 8 nucleotides agree with TRBD2. J was trimmed by 2 bases and V by 0 bases; bases with no gene match: 1. The CDR3 is 15 amino acids. Per germline, CDR1 SNHLY and CDR2 FYNNEI. The CDR3 region is CASSEASGATDTQYF. The CDR3 region has the DNA TGTGCCAGCAGTGAAGCTAGCGGGGCCACAGATACGCAGTATTTT. Combining the CDR3 with reference TRBV2 and TRBJ2-3 gives the whole variable domain EPEVTQTPSHQVTQMGQEVILRCVPISNHLYFYWYRQILGQKVEFLVSFYNNEISEKSEIFDDQFSVERPDGSNFTLKIRSTKLEDSAMYFCASSEASGATDTQYFGPGTRLTVL.

In the case of this clone: One end of the junction is discordant with germline, which a read error may explain. The chain is built from TRBV6-4 and TRBJ2-5; D perhaps matches TRBD1 (7 bases). CDR1 and CDR2 from the germline V gene are MRHNA and SNTAGT. CDR3 length: 12 amino acids. DNA of the CDR3: TGTACCAGCACCAGCGGGCAGGGGGATGAGTACTTC. Its translation is CTSTSGQGDEYF.

V and J are TRBV7-3 and TRBJ2-1; TRBD2 is a possible D gene (7 bases). The CDR3 is 14 residues long. Trimming shortened V by 3 bases and J by 5 bases, and 11 bases separated the two germline ends. The germline gives CDR1 SGHTA, CDR2 FQGTGA. CDR3 in amino acids: CASSLGGRNNEQFF. CDR3 sequence (DNA): TGTGCCAGCAGCTTGGGGGGGCGGAACAATGAGCAGTTCTTC.

The chain links TRBV3-1 (or the pseudogene TRBV3-2) to TRBJ2-5, with 11 bases identical to TRBD2. The V and J ends lost 0 bases and 9 bases, in that order; junction bases with no gene match: 3. Germline V gene lookup returns CDR1 LGHDT and CDR2 YNNKEL (reference sequence). The CDR3 extends over 14 amino acids. Here the CDR3 reads CASSQEGSGGAQYF. The DNA for the CDR3 is TGTGCCAGCAGCCAAGAGGGTAGCGGGGGGGCCCAGTACTTC.

J is TRBJ2-7 and V is TRBV15; possibly TRBD2 for D (7 bases). The CDR3 runs 16 residues. Trimming left V 1 base short and J 0 bases short, with 13 bases between. The V gene's germline CDR1 is LNHNV and CDR2 YYDKDF (reference sequence). CDR3 region: CATSRGGGGGSYEQYF. DNA for the CDR3: TGTGCCACCAGCAGAGGGGGGGGCGGGGGCTCCTACGAGCAGTACTTC.

The rearrangement joins TRBV4-2 to TRBJ2-5; 8 nucleotides match TRBD1. The DNA end is more similar to TRBJ2-7, so the J call may be wrong. The CDR3 has 15 residues. CDR1 LGHNA and CDR2 YNFKEQ come from the germline V gene. In DNA form, the CDR3 reads TGTGCCAGCAGCCAAGATCTTACAGGGGGCTACGAGCAGTACTTC. Amino acid sequence: CASSQDLTGGYEQYF.

The V and J genes are TRBV7-9 and TRBJ1-2; possible D gene TRBD1, 6 bases. The CDR3 is 15 residues long. Trimming pared 7 bases from V and 2 bases from J, leaving 17 bases between. Germline lookup yields CDR1 SEHNR and CDR2 FQNEAQ (reference sequence). The DNA for the CDR3 is TGTGCCAGCACCCGGGGGGGCCAGGCAAACTATGGCTACACCTTC. Translated: CASTRGGQANYGYTF.

The chain uses TRBV7-9 and TRBJ1-3; D possibly corresponds to TRBD1 (6 bases). Germline V gene lookup returns CDR1 SEHNR and CDR2 FQNEAQ (reference sequence). This CDR3 has 16 amino acids. Trimming took off 1 base at V and 4 bases at J, with 14 bases between the two ends. The CDR3 DNA reads as TGTGCCAGCAGCTTAGGGTGGGGGCTGGAAGGAAACACCATATATTTT. Its translation is CASSLGWGLEGNTIYF.

This clone was recorded once. The genes are TRBV6-5 and TRBJ2-3, with D maybe TRBD1 (6 bases). Per the germline V gene, CDR1 is MNHEY and CDR2 is SVGAGI. Trimming cost V 10 bases and J 2 bases, with 10 bases left between them. This CDR3 contains 12 residues. CDR3: CATQGFTDTQYF. CDR3 DNA sequence: TGTGCCACCCAGGGGTTCACAGATACGCAGTATTTT.

The chain uses TRBV12-2 and TRBJ2-5; the table names TRBD1, a call not compared with the DNA. TRBV12-2 is marked as a pseudogene. The CDR3 length is 16 residues. CDR3 in amino acids: CASRFGTDWEQETQYF. The DNA of the CDR3 is TGTGCAAGTCGCTTCGGGACAGACTGGGAACAAGAGACCCAGTACTTC.

The chain recombines TRBV14 with TRBJ2-7; 10 nucleotides match TRBD2. J gave up 2 bases and V 3 bases, and 4 bases lay outside the gene matches. The CDR3 sequence is 15 residues long. Germline V gives CDR1 SGHDN, CDR2 FVKESK. DNA for the CDR3: TGTGCCAGCAGCCAGGCCCTAGCGGGGGCCTACGAGCAGTACTTC. Translated, it gives CASSQALAGAYEQYF.

The chain carries TRBV4-1 and TRBJ1-4, with D perhaps TRBD1 (5 bases). Germline loops: CDR1 MGHRA, CDR2 YSYEKL. The CDR3 runs 15 residues. Trimming left V 4 bases short and J 3 bases short, with 12 bases between. CDR3 sequence (DNA): TGCGCCAGCAGCCCTGGGGCGAGGCCTAATGAAAAACTGTTTTTT. Its protein is CASSPGARPNEKLFF.

This clone was seen only a few times. DNA of the CDR3: TGCGCCAGCAGCTCCTCGGGTGAGCAGCCCCAGCATTTT. Translating gives CASSSSGEQPQHF. The chain employs TRBV4-1 and TRBJ1-5; D uncertain. V gave up 5 bases and J gave up 7 bases, with 12 bases separating them. The V gene's germline CDR1 is MGHRA and CDR2 YSYEKL. The length of the CDR3 is 13 residues.